Below are 7 T cell receptor beta chains sequenced from a single sample in a study of neoadjuvant anti-PD-1 for oral cavity cancer. TCRdb's copy holds only in-frame clones and misses some; the assay was immunoSEQ multiplex PCR. The sample carries 12,000 or so clones, 71% recorded once. Time point defined: after neoadjuvant nivolumab, at surgical resection. Specimen: PBMCs, collected after nivolumab (anti-PD-1) treatment. These receptor sequences come from a person aged 35-79 years with oral cavity squamous cell carcinoma.

This clone was seen only a few times. The chain has TRBV30 and TRBJ2-1; D ambiguous. The ends were cut back, 0 bases at V and 10 bases at J, with 13 bases in the middle. Germline lookup yields CDR1 GTSNPN and CDR2 SVGIG (reference sequence). CDR3 length equals 13 residues. The CDR3 reads CAWSVRLFGEQFF. For the CDR3, the DNA is TGTGCCTGGAGTGTACGTTTATTCGGGGAGCAGTTCTTC.

The chain combines TRBV25-1 with TRBJ1-4; 8 bases agree with TRBD1. From germline, CDR1 is MGHDK and CDR2 SYGVNS. The V gene end was trimmed by 6 bases and the J gene end by 5 bases; junction bases not matched to a gene: 5. This CDR3 spans 14 amino acids. This CDR3 is CASRSTGGNEKLFF. The CDR3 DNA follows: TGTGCCAGCAGGTCTACAGGGGGAAATGAAAAACTGTTTTTT. Based on the CDR3 plus reference TRBV25-1 and TRBJ1-4, the full variable domain is EADIYQTPRYLVIGTGKKITLECSQTMGHDKMYWYQQDPGMELHLIHYSYGVNSTEKGDLSSESTVSRIRTEHFPLTLESARPSHTSQYLCASRSTGGNEKLFFGSGTQLSVL.

V is TRBV5-1 and J is TRBJ1-2; D possibly corresponds to TRBD1 (5 bases). The length of the CDR3 is 12 residues. Between the trimmed V and J ends, which lost 5 bases and 6 bases, there was a span of 11 bases. Looked up from germline, CDR1 is SGHRS and CDR2 is YFSETQ. The chain's CDR3 is CASRAGLNGYTF. The CDR3 bases are TGCGCCAGCAGGGCGGGACTGAATGGCTACACCTTC.

The rearrangement joins TRBV7-8 to TRBJ1-5, with TRBD1 matching over 7 bases. The CDR3 is made up of 14 amino acids. CDR1 is SGHVS, CDR2 FQNEAQ, per germline. The ends lost 2 bases at V and 5 bases at J; junction bases unmatched: 3. The CDR3 region is CASSLTTGDQPQHF. The CDR3 coding sequence is TGTGCCAGCAGCTTAACCACAGGGGATCAGCCCCAGCATTTT.

The CDR3 DNA sequence: TGTGCCAGCAGTCGAAGACTAGATGTCTACGAGCAGTACTTC. As protein: CASSRRLDVYEQYF. The chain carries TRBV27 and TRBJ2-7; maybe TRBD2 (6 bases). V was shortened by 5 bases and J by 3 bases, with 14 bases between the two germline ends. This CDR3 comprises 14 residues. Germline V gene lookup returns CDR1 MNHEY and CDR2 SMNVEV (reference sequence).

The chain uses TRBV11-1 and TRBJ1-1; tentative D call: TRBD1 (6 bases). The V end was cut by 2 bases, the J end by 2 bases, with 18 bases between. The germline CDR1 and CDR2 sequences are SGHAT and FQDESV (reference sequence). The CDR3 extends over 17 amino acids. CDR3 loop: CASSLIGRGRLNTEAFF. In nucleotides, the CDR3 is TGTGCCAGCAGCTTAATCGGCAGGGGACGCCTTAACACTGAAGCTTTCTTT.

This clone was picked up a small number of times. The chain recombines TRBV19 with TRBJ2-7, with D possibly TRBD2 on 5 matching bases. CDR3 length: 15 residues. Germline V CDR1 and CDR2: LNHDA, SQIVND (reference sequence). Trimming removed 5 bases from V and 3 bases from J, with 17 bases in between. CDR3 in DNA: TGTGCCAGTAGTCGCAGAGCGGTGGATGACTACGAGCAGTACTTC. Amino acid sequence: CASSRRAVDDYEQYF.